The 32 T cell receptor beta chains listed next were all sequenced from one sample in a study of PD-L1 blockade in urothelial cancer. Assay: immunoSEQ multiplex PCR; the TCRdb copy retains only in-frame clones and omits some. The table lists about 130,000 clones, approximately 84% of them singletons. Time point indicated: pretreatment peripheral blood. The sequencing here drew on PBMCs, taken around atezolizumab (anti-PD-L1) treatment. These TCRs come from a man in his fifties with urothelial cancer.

For the CDR3, the DNA is TGCGCCAGCAGCGGGACAGGCTTGGTTGGGGCCAACGTCCTGACTTTC. Its translation: CASSGTGLVGANVLTF. The V call is TRBV5-1, the J call TRBJ2-6, with 8 bases lining up with TRBD1. The CDR3 spans 16 residues. The trim removed 4 bases at V and 3 bases at J, leaving 6 bases unmatched. Germline V gene lookup returns CDR1 SGHRS and CDR2 YFSETQ.

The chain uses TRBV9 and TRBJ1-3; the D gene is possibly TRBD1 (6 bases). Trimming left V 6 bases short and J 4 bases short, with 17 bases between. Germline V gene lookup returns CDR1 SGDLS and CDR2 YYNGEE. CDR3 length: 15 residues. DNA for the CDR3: TGTGCCAGCACCTCTCTAGCGGGGGCCGGAAACACCATATATTTT. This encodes CASTSLAGAGNTIYF.

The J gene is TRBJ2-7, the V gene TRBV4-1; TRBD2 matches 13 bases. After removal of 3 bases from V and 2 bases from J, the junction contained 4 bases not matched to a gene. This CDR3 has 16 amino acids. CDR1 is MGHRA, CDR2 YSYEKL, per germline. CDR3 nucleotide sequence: TGCGCCAGCAGCCAGTCGGGGACTAGCGGGACCTACGAGCAGTACTTC. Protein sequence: CASSQSGTSGTYEQYF.

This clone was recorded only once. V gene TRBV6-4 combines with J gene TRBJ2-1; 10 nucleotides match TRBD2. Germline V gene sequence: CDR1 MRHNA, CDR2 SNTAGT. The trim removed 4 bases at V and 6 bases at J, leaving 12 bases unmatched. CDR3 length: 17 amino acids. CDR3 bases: TGTGCCAGCAGTGCGGGGGCTAGCGGGAGCTGGGGCAATGAGCAGTTCTTC. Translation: CASSAGASGSWGNEQFF.

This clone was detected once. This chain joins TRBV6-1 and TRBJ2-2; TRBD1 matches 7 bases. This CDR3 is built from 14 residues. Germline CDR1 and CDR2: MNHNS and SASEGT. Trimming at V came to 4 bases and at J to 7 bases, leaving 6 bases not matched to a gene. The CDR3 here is CASSGKGAGGELFF. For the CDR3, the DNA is TGTGCCAGCAGTGGCAAGGGGGCTGGCGGGGAGCTGTTTTTT.

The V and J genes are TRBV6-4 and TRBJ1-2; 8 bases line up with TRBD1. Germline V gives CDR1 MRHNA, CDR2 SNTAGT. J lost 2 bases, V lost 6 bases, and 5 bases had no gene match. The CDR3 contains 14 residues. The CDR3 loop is CASRATGENYGYTF. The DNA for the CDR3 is TGTGCCAGCAGGGCGACAGGGGAAAACTATGGCTACACCTTC.

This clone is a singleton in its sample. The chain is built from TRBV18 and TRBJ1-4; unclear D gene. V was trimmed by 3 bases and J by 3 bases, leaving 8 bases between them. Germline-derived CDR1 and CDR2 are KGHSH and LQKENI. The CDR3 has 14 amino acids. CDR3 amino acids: CASSPSGANEKLFF. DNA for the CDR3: TGTGCCAGCTCACCTAGCGGTGCTAATGAAAAACTGTTTTTT.

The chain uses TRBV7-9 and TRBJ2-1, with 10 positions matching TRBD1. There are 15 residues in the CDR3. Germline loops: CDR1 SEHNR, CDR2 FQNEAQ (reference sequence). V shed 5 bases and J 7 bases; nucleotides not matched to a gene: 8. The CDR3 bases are TGTGCCAGCAGCCCAAGACAGGGGGCGGAGAATGAGCAGTTCTTC. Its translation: CASSPRQGAENEQFF.

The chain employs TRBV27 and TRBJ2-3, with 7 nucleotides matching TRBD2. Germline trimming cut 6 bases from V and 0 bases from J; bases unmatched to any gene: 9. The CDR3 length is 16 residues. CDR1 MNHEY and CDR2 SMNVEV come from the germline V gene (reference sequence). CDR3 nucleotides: TGTGCCAGCAGCTCCTGGGGGGGGACTAGCACAGATACGCAGTATTTT. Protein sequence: CASSSWGGTSTDTQYF.

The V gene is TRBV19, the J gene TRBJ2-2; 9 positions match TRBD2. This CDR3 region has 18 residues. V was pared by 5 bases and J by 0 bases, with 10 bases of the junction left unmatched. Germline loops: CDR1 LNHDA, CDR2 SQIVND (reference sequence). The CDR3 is CASSLPPASGTNTGELFF. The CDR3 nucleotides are TGTGCCAGTAGTCTCCCCCCGGCTAGCGGGACGAACACCGGGGAGCTGTTTTTT.

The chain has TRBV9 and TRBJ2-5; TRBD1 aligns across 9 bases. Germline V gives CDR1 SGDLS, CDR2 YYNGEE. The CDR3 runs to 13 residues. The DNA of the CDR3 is TGTGCTAGTTCCACAGGGGGCCGGGAGACCCAGTACTTC. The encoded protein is CASSTGGRETQYF.

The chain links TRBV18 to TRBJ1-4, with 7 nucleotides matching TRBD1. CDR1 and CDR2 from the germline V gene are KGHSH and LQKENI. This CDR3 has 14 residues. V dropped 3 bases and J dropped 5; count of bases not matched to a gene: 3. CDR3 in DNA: TGTGCCAGCTCACCCGGGACAGCAAATGAAAAACTGTTTTTT. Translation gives CASSPGTANEKLFF.

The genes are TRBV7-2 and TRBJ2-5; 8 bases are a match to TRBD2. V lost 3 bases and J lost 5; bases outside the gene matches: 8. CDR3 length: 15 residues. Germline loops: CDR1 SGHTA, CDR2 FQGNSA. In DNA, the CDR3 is TGTGCCAGCAGCTTGGGCGGGACTAGATGGGAGACCCAGTACTTC. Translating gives CASSLGGTRWETQYF.

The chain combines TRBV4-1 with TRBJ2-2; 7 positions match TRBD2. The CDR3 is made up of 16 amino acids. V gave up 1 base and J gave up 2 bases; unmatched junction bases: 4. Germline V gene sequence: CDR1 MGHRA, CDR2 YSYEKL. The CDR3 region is CASSQGLAENTGELFF. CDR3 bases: TGCGCCAGCAGCCAAGGTCTAGCGGAAAACACCGGGGAGCTGTTTTTT.

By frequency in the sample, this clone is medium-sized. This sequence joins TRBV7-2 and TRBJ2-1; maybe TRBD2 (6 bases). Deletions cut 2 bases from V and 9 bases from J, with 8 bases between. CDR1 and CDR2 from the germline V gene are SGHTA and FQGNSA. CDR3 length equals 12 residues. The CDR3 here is CASSLLAIEQFF. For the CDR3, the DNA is TGTGCCAGCAGCTTACTAGCGATTGAGCAGTTCTTC.

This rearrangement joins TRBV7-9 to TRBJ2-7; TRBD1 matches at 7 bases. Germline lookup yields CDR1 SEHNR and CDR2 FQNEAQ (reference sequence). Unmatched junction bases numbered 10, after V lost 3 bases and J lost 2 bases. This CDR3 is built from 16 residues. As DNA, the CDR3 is TGTGCCAGCAGCTTCTTGAGGGGGCGGAATCCCTACGAGCAGTACTTC. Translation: CASSFLRGRNPYEQYF.

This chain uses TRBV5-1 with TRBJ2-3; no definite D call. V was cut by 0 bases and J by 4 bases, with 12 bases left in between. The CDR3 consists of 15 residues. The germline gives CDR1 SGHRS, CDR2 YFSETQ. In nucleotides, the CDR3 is TGCGCCAGCAGCTTGGCACGTAGCCCCTCAGATACGCAGTATTTT. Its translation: CASSLARSPSDTQYF.

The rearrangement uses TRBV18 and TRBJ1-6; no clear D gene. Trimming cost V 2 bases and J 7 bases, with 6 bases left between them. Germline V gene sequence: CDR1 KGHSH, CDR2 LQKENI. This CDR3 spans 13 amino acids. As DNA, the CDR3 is TGTGCCAGCTCACCAGCGAGAAATTCACCCCTCCACTTT. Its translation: CASSPARNSPLHF.

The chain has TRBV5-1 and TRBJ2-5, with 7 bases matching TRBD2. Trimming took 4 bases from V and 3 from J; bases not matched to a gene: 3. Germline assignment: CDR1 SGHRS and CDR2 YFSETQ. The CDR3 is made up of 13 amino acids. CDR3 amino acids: CASSVGGEETQYF. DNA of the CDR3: TGCGCCAGCAGCGTGGGGGGGGAAGAGACCCAGTACTTC.

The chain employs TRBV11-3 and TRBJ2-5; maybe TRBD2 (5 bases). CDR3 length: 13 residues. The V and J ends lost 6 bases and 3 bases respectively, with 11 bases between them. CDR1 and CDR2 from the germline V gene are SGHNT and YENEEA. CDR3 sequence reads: CASSSGVKETQYF. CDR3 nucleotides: TGTGCCAGCAGTTCCGGGGTGAAAGAGACCCAGTACTTC.

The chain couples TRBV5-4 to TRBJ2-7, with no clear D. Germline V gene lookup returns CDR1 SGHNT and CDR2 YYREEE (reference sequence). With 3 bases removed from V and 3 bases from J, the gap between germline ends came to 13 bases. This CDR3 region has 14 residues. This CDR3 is CASSSSFSGYEQYF. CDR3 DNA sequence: TGTGCCAGCAGCTCGTCTTTTAGTGGCTACGAGCAGTACTTC.

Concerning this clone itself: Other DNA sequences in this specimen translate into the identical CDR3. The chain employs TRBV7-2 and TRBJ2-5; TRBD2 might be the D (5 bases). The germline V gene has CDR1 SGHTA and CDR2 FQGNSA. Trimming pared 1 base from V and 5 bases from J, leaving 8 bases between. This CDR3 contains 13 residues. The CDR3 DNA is TGTGCCAGCAGCTTAGGAGAGCGGGAGACCCAGTACTTC. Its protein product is CASSLGERETQYF.

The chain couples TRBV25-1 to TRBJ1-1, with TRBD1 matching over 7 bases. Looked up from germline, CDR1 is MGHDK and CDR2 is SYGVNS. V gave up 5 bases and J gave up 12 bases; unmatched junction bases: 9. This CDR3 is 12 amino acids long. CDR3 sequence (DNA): TGTGCCAGCAGTACAGGGGACCGTCTCTCTTTCTTT. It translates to CASSTGDRLSFF.

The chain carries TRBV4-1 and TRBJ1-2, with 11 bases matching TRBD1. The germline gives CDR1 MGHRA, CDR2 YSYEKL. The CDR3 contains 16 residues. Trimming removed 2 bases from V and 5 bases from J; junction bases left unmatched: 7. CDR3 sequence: CASSQTDRGLSYGYTF. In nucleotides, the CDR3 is TGCGCCAGCAGCCAAACGGACAGGGGGCTTTCTTATGGCTACACCTTC.

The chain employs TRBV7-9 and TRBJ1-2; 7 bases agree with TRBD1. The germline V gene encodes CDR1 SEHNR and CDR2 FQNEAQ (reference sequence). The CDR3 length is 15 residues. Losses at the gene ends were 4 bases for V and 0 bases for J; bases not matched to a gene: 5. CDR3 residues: CASSSHRGANYGYTF. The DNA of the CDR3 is TGTGCCAGCAGCTCCCACAGGGGAGCTAACTATGGCTACACCTTC.

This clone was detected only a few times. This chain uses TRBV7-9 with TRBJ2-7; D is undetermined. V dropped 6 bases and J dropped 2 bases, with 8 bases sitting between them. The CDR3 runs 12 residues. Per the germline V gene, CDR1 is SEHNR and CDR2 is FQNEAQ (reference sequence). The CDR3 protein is CASSRNTYEQYF. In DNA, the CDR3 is TGTGCCAGCAGTCGTAACACCTACGAGCAGTACTTC.

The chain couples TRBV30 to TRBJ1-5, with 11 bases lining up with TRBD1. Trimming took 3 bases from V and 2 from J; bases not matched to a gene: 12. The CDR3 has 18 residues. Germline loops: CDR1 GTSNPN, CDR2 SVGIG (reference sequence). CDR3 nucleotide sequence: TGTGCCTGGAGCGCGGGACAGGGGGTCCCTCGGGGCAATCAGCCCCAGCATTTT. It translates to CAWSAGQGVPRGNQPQHF.

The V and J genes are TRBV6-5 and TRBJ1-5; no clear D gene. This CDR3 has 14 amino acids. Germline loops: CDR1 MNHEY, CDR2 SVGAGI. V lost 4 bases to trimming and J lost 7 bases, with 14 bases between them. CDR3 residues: CASSSHITGQPQHF. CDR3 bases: TGTGCCAGCAGTTCTCACATCACGGGGCAGCCCCAGCATTTT.

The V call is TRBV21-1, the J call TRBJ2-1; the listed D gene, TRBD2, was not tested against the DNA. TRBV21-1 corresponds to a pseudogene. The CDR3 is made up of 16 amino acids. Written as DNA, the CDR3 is TGTGCCAGCAGCCTCCAGGAGCGGGAGGGCCGGAATGAGCAGTTCTTC. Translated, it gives CASSLQEREGRNEQFF.

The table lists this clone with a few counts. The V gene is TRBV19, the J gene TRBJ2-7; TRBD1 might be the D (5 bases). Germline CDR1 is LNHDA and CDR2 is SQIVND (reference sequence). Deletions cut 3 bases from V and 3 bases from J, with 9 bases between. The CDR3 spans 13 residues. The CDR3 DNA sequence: TGTGCCAGTAGTATCGACAGAGGCTACGAGCAGTACTTC. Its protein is CASSIDRGYEQYF.

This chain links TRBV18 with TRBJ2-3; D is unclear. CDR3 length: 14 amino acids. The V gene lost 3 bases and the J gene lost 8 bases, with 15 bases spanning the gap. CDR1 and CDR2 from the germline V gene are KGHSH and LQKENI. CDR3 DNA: TGTGCCAGCTCACCCCCTCTCGGGTTAGTTACGCAGTATTTT. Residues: CASSPPLGLVTQYF.

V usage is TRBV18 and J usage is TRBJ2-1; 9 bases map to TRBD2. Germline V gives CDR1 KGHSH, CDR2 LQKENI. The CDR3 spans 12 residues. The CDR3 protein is CAAGGSYNEQFF. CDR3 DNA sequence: TGTGCAGCGGGGGGCTCCTACAATGAGCAGTTCTTC.